One T cell receptor beta chain is described in this entry. Its antigen is as yet unknown. Some clones are missing from TCRdb's copy, which holds only in-frame ones; the method was immunoSEQ multiplex PCR. This sample has 100,000 to 150,000 clones, with roughly 80% found just once. The source of the sample is a study of radiation and T cells in renal cell carcinoma. Study-wide findings and caveats: Baseline intratumoral clonotype presence is unknown without pretreatment biopsies. From baseline, blood top tumor clonotypes peaked at 2 weeks post-radiation.

The time point was: baseline pretreatment blood. Treatment specified: 15 Gy SBRT to primary tumor, nephrectomy 4 weeks later. Clear cell pathology was present in this patient's renal cell carcinoma. The source material was blood, sampled from a patient whose treatment included radiotherapy and nephrectomy. The receptor comes from a woman in her sixties or seventies with renal cell carcinoma.

This CDR3 is CASSERRAFYGYTF. In nucleotides, the CDR3 is TGTGCCAGCAGCGAAAGAAGAGCCTTTTATGGCTACACCTTC. The chain links TRBV6-1 to TRBJ1-2; D unclear. Germline values: CDR1 MNHNS, CDR2 SASEGT. V lost 6 bases and J lost 5, with 16 bases in between. This CDR3 has 14 residues.